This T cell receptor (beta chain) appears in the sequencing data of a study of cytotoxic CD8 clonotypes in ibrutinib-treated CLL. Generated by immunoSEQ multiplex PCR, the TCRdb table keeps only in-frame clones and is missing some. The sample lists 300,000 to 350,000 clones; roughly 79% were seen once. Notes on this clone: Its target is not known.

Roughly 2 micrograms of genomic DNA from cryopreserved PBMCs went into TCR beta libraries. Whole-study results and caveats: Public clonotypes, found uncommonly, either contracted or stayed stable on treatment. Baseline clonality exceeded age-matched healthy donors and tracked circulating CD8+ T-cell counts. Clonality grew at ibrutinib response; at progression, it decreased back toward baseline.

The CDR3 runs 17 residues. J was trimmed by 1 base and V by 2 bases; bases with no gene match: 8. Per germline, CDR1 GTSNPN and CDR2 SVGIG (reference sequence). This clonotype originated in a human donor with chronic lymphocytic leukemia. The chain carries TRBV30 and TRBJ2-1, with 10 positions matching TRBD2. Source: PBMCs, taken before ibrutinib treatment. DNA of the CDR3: TGTGCCTGGAGTCGCTCACGGACTAGCGGATCCTACAATGAGCAGTTCTTC. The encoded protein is CAWSRSRTSGSYNEQFF.